This TCR beta chain is from a study of response to subunit inactivated influenza vaccine. The sample holds many counts of this clonotype. MiXCR, applied by TCRdb to the RT-PCR reads, yields one record per CDR3 protein. This table holds about 500,000 distinct CDR3 sequences, more than 15% found once. V was clipped by 1 base and J by 2 bases, with 14 bases between them. This CDR3 has 16 amino acids. CDR1 SEHNR and CDR2 FQNEAQ come from the germline V gene (reference sequence). The receptor was derived from a man in his fifties or sixties who received an inactivated influenza vaccine. The V and J genes are TRBV7-9 and TRBJ2-5, with a possible D match to TRBD1 (5 bases). This material consisted of CD4+ T cells sorted from PBMCs, taken around 25 months after vaccination. The CDR3 bases are TGTGCCAGCAGCTTAGACCATATCAGGGTACAAGAGACCCAGTACTTC. This codes for CASSLDHIRVQETQYF.